This TCR beta chain appears in the sequencing data of a study of blood T cell repertoires in COVID-19. About the study: The United States, Italy and Spain provided the acute and convalescent COVID-19 samples. Sources were T cells, B-cell-depleted T cells, or PBMCs; the material itself was cDNA or gDNA.

CDR1 and CDR2 (germline): PRHDT, FYEKMQ (reference sequence). With 3 bases removed from V and 6 bases from J, the gap between germline ends came to 17 bases. This CDR3 region has 16 residues. Source study methods: Amplification of reference gene primers provided the estimated nucleated cell counts. Here immunoSEQ multiplex PCR was the method, and the copy in TCRdb shows in-frame clones only, minus some. V, J and clone size were drawn from that table, and D and trimming were deduced from the DNA. Among hundreds of thousands of clones listed, about nine tenths were seen once. Sample: peripheral blood. The TCR comes from a woman under 40 with active or convalescent COVID-19. V usage is TRBV13 and J usage is TRBJ1-4, with D unclear. Here the CDR3 reads CASSFRRVRRDEKLFF. The CDR3 DNA sequence: TGTGCCAGCAGCTTTAGAAGAGTCAGGAGGGATGAAAAACTGTTTTTT. The full variable domain, rest sourced from reference TRBV13 and TRBJ1-4, is AAGVIQSPRHLIKEKRETATLKCYPIPRHDTVYWYQQGPGQDPQFLISFYEKMQSDKGSIPDRFSAQQFSDYHSELNMSSLELGDSALYFCASSFRRVRRDEKLFFGSGTQLSVL.